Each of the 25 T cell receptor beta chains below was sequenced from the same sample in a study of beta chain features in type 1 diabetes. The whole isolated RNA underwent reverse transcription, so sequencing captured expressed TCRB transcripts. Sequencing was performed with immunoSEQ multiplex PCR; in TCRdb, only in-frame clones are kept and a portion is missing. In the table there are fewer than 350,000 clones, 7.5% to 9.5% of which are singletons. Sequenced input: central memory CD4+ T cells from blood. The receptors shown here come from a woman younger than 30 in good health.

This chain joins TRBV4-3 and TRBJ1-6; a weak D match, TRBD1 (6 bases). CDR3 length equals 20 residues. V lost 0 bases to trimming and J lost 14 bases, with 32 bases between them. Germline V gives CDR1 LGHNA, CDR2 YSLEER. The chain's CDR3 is CASSQEEQGYSRRGRGTLHF. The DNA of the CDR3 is TGCGCCAGCAGCCAAGAAGAACAGGGTTATTCAAGGAGGGGGAGGGGGACCCTCCACTTT.

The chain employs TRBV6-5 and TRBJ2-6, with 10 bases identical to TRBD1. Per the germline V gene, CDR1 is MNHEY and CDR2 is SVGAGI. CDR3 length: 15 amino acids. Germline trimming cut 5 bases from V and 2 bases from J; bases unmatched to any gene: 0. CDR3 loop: CASSGQGAGANVLTF. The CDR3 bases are TGTGCCAGCAGTGGACAGGGGGCTGGGGCCAACGTCCTGACTTTC.

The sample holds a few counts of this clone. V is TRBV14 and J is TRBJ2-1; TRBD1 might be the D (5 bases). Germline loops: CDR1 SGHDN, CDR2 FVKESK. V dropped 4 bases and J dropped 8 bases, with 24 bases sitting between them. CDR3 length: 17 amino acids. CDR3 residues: CASSLTVSQGKYDEQFF. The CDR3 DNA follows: TGTGCCAGCAGCCTGACGGTGTCGCAGGGTAAATACGATGAGCAGTTCTTC.

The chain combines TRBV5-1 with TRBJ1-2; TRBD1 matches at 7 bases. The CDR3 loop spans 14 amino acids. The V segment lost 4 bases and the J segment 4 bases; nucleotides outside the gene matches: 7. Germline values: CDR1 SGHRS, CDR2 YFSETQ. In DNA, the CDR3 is TGCGCCAGCAGCCCCCACAGGGACAGCTATGGCTACACCTTC. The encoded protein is CASSPHRDSYGYTF.

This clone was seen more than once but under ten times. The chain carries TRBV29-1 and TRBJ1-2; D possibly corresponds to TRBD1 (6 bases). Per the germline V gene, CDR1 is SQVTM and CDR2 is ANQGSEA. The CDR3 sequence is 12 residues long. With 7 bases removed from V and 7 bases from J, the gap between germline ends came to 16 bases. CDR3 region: CSATVTGFGYTF. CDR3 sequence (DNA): TGCAGCGCTACCGTGACAGGATTTGGCTACACCTTC.

In DNA, the CDR3 is TGTGCCAGCAGCATACAAAACATCAGGGCTTACGAGCAGTACTTC. Protein sequence: CASSIQNIRAYEQYF. The genes are TRBV5-6 and TRBJ2-7; D might be TRBD1 (5 bases). Trimming left V 4 bases short and J 4 bases short, with 18 bases between. Germline assignment: CDR1 SGHDT and CDR2 YYEEEE. The CDR3 covers 15 residues.

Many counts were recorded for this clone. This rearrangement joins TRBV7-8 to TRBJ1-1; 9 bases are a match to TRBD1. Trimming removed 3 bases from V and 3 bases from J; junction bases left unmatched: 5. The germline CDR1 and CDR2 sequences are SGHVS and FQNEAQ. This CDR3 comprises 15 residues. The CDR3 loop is CASSFSDRGDTEAFF. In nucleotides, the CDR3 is TGTGCCAGCAGCTTCTCCGACAGGGGGGACACTGAAGCTTTCTTT.

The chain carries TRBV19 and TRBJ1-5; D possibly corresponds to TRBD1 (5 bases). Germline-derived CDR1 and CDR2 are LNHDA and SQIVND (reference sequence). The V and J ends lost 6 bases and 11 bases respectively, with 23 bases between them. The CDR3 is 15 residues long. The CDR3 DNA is TGTGCCAGTAGCGCCCTGGGGCAGTCCGCCATCACCCAGCATTTT. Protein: CASSALGQSAITQHF.

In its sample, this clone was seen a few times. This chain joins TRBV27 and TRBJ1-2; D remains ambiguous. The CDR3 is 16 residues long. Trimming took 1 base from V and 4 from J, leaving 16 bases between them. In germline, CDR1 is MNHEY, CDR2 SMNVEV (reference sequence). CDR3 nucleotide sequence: TGTGCCAGCAGTTTATACCCGGGTCGACAATCCTATGGCTACACCTTC. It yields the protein CASSLYPGRQSYGYTF.

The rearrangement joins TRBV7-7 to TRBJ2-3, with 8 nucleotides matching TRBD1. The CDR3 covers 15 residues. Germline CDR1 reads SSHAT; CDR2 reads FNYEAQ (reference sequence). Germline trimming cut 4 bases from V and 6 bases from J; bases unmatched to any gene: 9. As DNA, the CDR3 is TGTGCCAGCAGCTCCAATCCAGGGGGCCGTGATACGCAGTATTTT. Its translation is CASSSNPGGRDTQYF.

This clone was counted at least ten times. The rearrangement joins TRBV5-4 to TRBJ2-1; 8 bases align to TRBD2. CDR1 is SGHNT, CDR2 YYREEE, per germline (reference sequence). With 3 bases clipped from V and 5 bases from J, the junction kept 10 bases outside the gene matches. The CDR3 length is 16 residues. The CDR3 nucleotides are TGTGCCAGCAGCTCGATGACTAGCGCGATCAACAATGAGCAGTTCTTC. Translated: CASSSMTSAINNEQFF.

CDR3 residues: CASREGGGGATNEKLFF. In DNA form, the CDR3 reads TGTGCCAGCAGGGAAGGCGGAGGGGGTGCAACTAATGAAAAACTGTTTTTT. J is TRBJ1-4 and V is TRBV28; possibly TRBD1 for D (6 bases). The germline gives CDR1 MDHEN, CDR2 SYDVKM. Trimming took 6 bases from V and 0 from J, leaving 17 bases between them. The CDR3 totals 17 residues.

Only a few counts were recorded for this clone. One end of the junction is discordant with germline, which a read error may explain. CDR3 coding DNA: TGTGCCAGCAGCCAAGCACGGGAAGGAATCCTCTTTTTT. It codes for CASSQAREGILFF. This rearrangement joins TRBV7-2 to TRBJ1-3, with D unresolved. This CDR3 region has 13 residues. Germline lookup yields CDR1 SGHTA and CDR2 FQGNSA.

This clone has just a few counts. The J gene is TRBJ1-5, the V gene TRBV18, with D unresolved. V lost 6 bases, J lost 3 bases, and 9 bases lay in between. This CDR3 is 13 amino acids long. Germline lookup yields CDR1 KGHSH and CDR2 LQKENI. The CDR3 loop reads CASSGSPNQPQHF. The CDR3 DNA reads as TGTGCCAGCTCCGGCAGCCCCAATCAGCCCCAGCATTTT.

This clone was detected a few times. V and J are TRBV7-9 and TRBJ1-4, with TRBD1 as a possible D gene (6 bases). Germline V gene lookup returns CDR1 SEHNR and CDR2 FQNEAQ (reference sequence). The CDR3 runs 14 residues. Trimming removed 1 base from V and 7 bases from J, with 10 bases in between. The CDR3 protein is CASSLEGVGEKLFF. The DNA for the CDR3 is TGTGCCAGCAGCTTAGAGGGGGTCGGTGAAAAACTGTTTTTT.

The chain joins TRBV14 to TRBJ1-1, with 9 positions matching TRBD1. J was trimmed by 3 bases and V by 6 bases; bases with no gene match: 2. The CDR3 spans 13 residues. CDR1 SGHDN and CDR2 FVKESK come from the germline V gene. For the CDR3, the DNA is TGTGCCAGCAGGTGGACAGGGGACACTGAAGCTTTCTTT. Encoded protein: CASRWTGDTEAFF.

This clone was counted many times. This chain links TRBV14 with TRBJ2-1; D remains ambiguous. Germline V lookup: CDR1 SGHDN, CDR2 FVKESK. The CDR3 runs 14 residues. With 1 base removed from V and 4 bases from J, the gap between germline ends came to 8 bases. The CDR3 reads CASSQANRYNEQFF. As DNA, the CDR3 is TGTGCCAGCAGCCAAGCTAACAGATACAATGAGCAGTTCTTC. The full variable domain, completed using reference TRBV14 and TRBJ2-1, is EAGVTQFPSHSVIEKGQTVTLRCDPISGHDNLYWYRRVMGKEIKFLLHFVKESKQDESGMPNNRFLAERTGGTYSTLKVQPAELEDSGVYFCASSQANRYNEQFFGPGTRLTVL.

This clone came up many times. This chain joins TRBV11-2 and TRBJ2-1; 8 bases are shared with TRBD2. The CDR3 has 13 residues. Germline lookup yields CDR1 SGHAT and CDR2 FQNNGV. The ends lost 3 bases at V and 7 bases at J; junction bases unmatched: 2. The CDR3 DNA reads TGTGCCAGCAGCTTTGAGCGGGAGAATGAGCAGTTCTTC. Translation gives CASSFERENEQFF.

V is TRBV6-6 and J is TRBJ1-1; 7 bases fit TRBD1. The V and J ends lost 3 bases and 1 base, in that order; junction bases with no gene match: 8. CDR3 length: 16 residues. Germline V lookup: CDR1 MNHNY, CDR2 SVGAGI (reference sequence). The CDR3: CASSYTTGSGNTEAFF. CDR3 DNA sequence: TGTGCCAGCAGTTATACGACAGGGTCGGGGAACACTGAAGCTTTCTTT.

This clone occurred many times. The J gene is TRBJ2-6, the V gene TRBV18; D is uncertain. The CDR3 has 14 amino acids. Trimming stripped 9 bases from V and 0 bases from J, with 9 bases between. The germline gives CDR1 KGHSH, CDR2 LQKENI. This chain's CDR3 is CASLGLSGANVLTF. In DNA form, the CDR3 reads TGTGCCAGTTTAGGGCTCTCTGGGGCCAACGTCCTGACTTTC.

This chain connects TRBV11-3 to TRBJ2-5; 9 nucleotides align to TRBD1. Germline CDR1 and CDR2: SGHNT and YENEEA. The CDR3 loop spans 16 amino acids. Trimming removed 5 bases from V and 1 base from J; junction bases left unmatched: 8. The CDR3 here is CASSPGQGIVQETQYF. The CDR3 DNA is TGTGCCAGCAGCCCCGGACAGGGGATAGTCCAAGAGACCCAGTACTTC.

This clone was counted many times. CDR3 region: CASTPSGRLRDQPQHF. Here the CDR3 DNA reads TGTGCCAGCACCCCATCCGGGCGCCTAAGGGATCAGCCCCAGCATTTT. The chain joins TRBV28 to TRBJ1-5; D uncertain. V lost 7 bases to trimming and J lost 5 bases, with 21 bases between them. This CDR3 has 16 residues. In germline, CDR1 is MDHEN, CDR2 SYDVKM. Full variable domain (missing parts from reference TRBV28 and TRBJ1-5): DVKVTQSSRYLVKRTGEKVFLECVQDMDHENMFWYRQDPGLGLRLIYFSYDVKMKEKGDIPEGYSVSREKKERFSLILESASTNQTSMYLCASTPSGRLRDQPQHFGDGTRLSIL.

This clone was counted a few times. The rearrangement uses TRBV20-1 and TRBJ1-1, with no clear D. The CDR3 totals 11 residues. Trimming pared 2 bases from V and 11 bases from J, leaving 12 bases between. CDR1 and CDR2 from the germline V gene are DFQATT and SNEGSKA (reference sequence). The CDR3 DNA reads TGCAGTGCTAGACCCGACATGCTCGCTTTCTTT. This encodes CSARPDMLAFF.

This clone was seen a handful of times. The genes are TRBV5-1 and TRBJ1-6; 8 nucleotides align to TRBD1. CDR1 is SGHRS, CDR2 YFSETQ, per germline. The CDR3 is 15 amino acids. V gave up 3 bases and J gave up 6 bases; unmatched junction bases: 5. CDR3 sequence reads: CASSSDRGANSPLHF. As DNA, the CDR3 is TGCGCCAGCAGCTCCGACAGGGGAGCTAATTCACCCCTCCACTTT.

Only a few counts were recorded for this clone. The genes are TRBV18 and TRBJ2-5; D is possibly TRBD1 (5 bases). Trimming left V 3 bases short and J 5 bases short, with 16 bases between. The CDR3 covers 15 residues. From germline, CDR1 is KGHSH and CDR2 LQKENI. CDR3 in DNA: TGTGCCAGCTCACCGAATACAGGCTCACAGGAGACCCAGTACTTC. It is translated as CASSPNTGSQETQYF.